This T cell receptor (beta chain) was recovered during a study of Graves' ophthalmopathy and Graves' hyperthyroidism listed by TCRdb under 2018. As for the study more broadly: Peripheral blood samples were taken at the time of initial diagnosis, before any treatment was given. TCR beta repertoire signatures were used to distinguish Graves' ophthalmopathy from Graves' hyperthyroidism and to predict progression to ophthalmopathy. In total, around 140 blood samples were TCR-sequenced: 40 to 45 ophthalmopathy, under 80 hyperthyroidism and some 17 hyperthyroidism-to-ophthalmopathy patients. To explore V-J signatures distinguishing ophthalmopathy from hyperthyroidism, a discovery set of around 100 patients (43 ophthalmopathy, some 57 stable hyperthyroidism) was enrolled. An independent validation cohort comprised roughly 20 hyperthyroidism patients and over 15 patients who later progressed from hyperthyroidism to ophthalmopathy. In roughly six hyperthyroidism patients, the T-cell repertoires found in thyroid tissue were compared with those found in blood. Once sampling was done, hyperthyroidism patients were given methimazole at a starting dose of 30 mg daily, while ophthalmopathy patients were given high-dose intravenous methylprednisolone. For training and testing, the 100 patients in the discovery cohort were randomly divided in a 7:3 ratio.

For repertoire sequencing, the TCR beta CDR3 regions were amplified from RNA transcripts. HTBI primers and the Qiagen OneStep RT-PCR kit were used in a first-round RT-PCR, which was followed by a second-round multiplex PCR, size selection and purification. Sequencing of the libraries was carried out on an Illumina HiSeq2000 in paired-end mode with 100 bp reads. The source study handled its data this way. Reads were processed with SOAPnuke, discarding reads with adapters, uncalled bases, mean Phred below 15, or no exact constant-primer or identifier match. COPE v1.2.5 was used to merge the high-quality paired reads. Unique nucleotide sequences were defined as clonotypes and aligned to IMGT TRB V, D and J references using MiTCR v1.1. Analysis was restricted to V-J combinations with a frequency above 0.0001, which covered about 99% of repertoires. For each V-J combination, a TCR clonal expansion and chaos score was defined as F50 clonal expansion divided by the chaos observed in the TCRdist matrix. Features were reduced by Welch's t-statistics and random forest to over 10 V-J combinations, which fed a naive Bayes classifier. The Morisita-Horn index was used to measure how similar the thyroid and blood repertoires were. TCRdb itself trimmed the public reads at Q25 with fastp, ran MiXCR and retained productive beta chains. Rows are unified per CDR3 protein, each entry keeping the most common DNA and genes. TCRdb's processing, not the study's, gives the V and J calls here. The sample table contains 600,000 to 650,000 distinct CDR3 sequences; only one count was recorded for about 20% of them. The ten top clones hold more than 5.5% of the sample.

What the study reported, not specific to this receptor: The 13-signature model separated ophthalmopathy from stable hyperthyroidism with approximately 90% sensitivity and almost 84% specificity in cross-validation, and 80%/75% in the test set. In validation, the model predicted ophthalmopathy progression with about 71% sensitivity and 72.22% specificity; some twelve predicted patients were CT-confirmed with GO in a median of 6.5 months. Sample size was not predetermined statistically, and investigators were not blinded to group allocation. Most expanded thyroid clonotypes with a frequency above 0.001 also appeared in blood, which suggests that blood repertoires may reflect the immune response in the thyroid.

Hyperthyroidism was considered stable if no progression to ophthalmopathy occurred within 18 months of follow-up. Hyperthyroidism patients were newly diagnosed, were aged 18 to 65 years, and had a disease duration under 2 months. Patients with other autoimmune diseases, uncontrolled infections, pregnancy or lactation were excluded from the study. Diagnosis relied on clinical symptoms, serum thyroxine, TRAb, thyroid ultrasound and orbital computed tomography. Ficoll-Paque density gradient centrifugation was used to isolate PBMCs from about 9 ml of fresh peripheral blood. Total RNA was extracted with Trizol reagent and quality-checked on an Agilent 2100 Bioanalyzer. CDR1 is given as MNHEY and CDR2 as SMNVEV, both from the germline V gene (reference sequence). From the cysteine through the phenylalanine, the CDR3 covers 13 amino acids. The entry retains the CDR3 DNA only, 39 bases that are in frame from base 1.

Comments on this clonotype: No antigen is known for it. Mismatch with germline at one junction end may stem from a read error.

Sequencing was done on a sample of peripheral blood. This chain joins TRBV27 to TRBJ2-5; TRBD2 could be the D gene, as 6 bases match. This receptor was identified in a woman between 18 and 29 years old with stable Graves' hyperthyroidism. Some clones in this sample may be carry-over from other donors' samples. Donor details come from another sample of the same person, matched by shared clones. The DNA sequence reads TGTGCCAGCTCGACGGGAGAGTCTGAGACGCAGTACTTC. Translated, this is CASSTGESETQYF.